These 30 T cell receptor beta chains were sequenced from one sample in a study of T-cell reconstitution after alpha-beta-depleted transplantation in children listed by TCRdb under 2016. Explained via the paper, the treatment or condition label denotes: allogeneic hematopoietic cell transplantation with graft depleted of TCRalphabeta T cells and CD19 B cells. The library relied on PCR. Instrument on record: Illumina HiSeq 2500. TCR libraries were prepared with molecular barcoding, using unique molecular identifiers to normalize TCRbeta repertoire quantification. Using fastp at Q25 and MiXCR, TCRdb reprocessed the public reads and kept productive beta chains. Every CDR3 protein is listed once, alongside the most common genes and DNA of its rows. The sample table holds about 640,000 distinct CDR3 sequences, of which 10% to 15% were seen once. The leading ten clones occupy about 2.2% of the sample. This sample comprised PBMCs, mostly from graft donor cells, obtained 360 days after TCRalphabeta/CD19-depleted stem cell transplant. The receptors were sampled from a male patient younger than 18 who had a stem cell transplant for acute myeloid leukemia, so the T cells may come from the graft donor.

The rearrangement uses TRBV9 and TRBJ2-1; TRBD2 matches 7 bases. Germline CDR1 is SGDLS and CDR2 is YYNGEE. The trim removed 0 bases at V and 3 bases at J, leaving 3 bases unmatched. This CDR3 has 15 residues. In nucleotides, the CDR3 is TGTGCCAGCAGCGTAGTGGCTAGCGGCTACAATGAGCAGTTCTTC. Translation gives CASSVVASGYNEQFF.

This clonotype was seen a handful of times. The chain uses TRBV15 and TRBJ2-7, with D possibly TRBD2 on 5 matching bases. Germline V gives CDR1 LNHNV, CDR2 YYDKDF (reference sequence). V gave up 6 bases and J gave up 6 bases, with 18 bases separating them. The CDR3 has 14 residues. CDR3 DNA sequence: TGTGCCACCAGGGAGGACCCCCTTTTAAGCGAGCAGTACTTC. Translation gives CATREDPLLSEQYF.

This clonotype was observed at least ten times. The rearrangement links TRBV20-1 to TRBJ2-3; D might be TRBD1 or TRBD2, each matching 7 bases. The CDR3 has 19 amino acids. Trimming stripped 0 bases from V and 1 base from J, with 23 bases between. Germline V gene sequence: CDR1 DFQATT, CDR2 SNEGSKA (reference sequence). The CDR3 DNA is TGCAGTGCTAGAGACCCCGATCCTGGGACAGCGGGACGCACAGATACGCAGTATTTT. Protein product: CSARDPDPGTAGRTDTQYF.

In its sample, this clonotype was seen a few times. The CDR3: CSARDWAPKAGIYEQYF. The CDR3 DNA is TGCAGTGCTAGAGACTGGGCCCCTAAAGCGGGAATCTACGAGCAGTACTTC. The chain uses TRBV20-1 and TRBJ2-7; 7 bases are a match to TRBD2. The V gene end was trimmed by 0 bases and the J gene end by 3 bases; junction bases not matched to a gene: 14. CDR1 and CDR2 (germline): DFQATT, SNEGSKA (reference sequence). The CDR3 contains 17 residues.

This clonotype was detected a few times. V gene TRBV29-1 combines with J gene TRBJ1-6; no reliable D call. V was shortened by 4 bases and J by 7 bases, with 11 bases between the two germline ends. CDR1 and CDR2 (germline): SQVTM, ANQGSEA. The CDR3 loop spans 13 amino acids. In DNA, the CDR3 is TGCAGCGTTGGTGCGGAATTGAATTCACCCCTCCACTTT. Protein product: CSVGAELNSPLHF.

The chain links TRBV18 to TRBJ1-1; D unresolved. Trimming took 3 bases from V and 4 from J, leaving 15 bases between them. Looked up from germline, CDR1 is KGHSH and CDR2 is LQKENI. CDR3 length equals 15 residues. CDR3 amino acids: CASSPSEGGFTEAFF. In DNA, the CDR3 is TGTGCCAGCTCACCGTCCGAAGGAGGCTTCACTGAAGCTTTCTTT.

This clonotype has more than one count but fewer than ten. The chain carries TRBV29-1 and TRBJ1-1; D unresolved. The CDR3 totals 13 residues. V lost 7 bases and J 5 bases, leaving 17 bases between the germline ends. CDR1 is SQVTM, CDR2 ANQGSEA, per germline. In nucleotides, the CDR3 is TGCAGCGCTCCAAACCGGTTTGGGACTGAAGCTTTCTTT. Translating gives CSAPNRFGTEAFF.

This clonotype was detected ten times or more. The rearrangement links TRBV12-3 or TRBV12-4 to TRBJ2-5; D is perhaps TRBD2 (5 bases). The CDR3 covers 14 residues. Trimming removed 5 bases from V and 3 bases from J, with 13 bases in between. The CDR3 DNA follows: TGTGCCAGCAGTCCCGGAGGACTTAAAGAGACCCAGTACTTC. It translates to CASSPGGLKETQYF.

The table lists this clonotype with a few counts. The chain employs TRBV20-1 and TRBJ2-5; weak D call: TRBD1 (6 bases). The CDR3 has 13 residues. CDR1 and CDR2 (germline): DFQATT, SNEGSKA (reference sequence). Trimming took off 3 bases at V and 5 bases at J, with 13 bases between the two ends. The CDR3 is CSASRQEYETQYF. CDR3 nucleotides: TGCAGTGCTAGTAGACAGGAGTACGAGACCCAGTACTTC.

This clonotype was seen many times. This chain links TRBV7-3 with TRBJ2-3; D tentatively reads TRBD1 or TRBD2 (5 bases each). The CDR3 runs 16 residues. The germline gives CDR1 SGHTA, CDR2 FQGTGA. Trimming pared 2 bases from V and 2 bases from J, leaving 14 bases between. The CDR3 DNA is TGTGCCAGCAGCTTACTATCTGGGGGTATCACAGATACGCAGTATTTT. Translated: CASSLLSGGITDTQYF. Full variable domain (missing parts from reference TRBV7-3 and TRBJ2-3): GAGVSQTPSNKVTEKGKYVELRCDPISGHTALYWYRQSLGQGPEFLIYFQGTGAADDSGLPNDRFFAVRPEGSVSTLKIQRTERGDSAVYLCASSLLSGGITDTQYFGPGTRLTVL.

In DNA form, the CDR3 reads TGCAGTGCAACAACCCTCCGGACAGGGATGGGGTTGTGGACCCAGTACTTC. Protein sequence: CSATTLRTGMGLWTQYF. The V call is TRBV20-1, the J call TRBJ2-5, with 8 nucleotides matching TRBD1. The CDR3 sequence is 17 residues long. Per germline, CDR1 DFQATT and CDR2 SNEGSKA (reference sequence). J lost 7 bases, V lost 6 bases, and 22 bases had no gene match.

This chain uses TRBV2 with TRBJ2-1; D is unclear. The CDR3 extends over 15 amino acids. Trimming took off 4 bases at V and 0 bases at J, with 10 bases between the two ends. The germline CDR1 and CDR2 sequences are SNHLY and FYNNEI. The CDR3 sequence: CASSGSKGSYNEQFF. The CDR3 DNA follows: TGTGCCAGCAGTGGGAGCAAGGGCTCCTACAATGAGCAGTTCTTC.

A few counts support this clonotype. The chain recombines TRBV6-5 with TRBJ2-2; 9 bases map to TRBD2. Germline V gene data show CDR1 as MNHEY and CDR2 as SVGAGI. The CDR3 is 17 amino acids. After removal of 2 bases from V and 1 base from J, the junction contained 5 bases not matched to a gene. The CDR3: CASSYTALAGNTGELFF. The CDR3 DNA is TGTGCCAGCAGTTACACCGCACTAGCGGGGAACACCGGGGAGCTGTTTTTT.

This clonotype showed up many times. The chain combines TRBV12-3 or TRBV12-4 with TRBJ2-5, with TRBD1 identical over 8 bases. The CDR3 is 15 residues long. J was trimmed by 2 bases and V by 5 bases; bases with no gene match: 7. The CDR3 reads CASSPRTGRQETQYF. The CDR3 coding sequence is TGTGCCAGCAGTCCACGGACAGGGCGTCAAGAGACCCAGTACTTC.

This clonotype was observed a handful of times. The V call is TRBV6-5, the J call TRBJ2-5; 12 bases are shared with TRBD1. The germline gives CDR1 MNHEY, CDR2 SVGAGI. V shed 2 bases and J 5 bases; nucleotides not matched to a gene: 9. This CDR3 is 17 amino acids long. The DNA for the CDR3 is TGTGCCAGCAGTTACCTGGGACAGGGGGCATATGGTGAGACCCAGTACTTC. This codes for CASSYLGQGAYGETQYF.

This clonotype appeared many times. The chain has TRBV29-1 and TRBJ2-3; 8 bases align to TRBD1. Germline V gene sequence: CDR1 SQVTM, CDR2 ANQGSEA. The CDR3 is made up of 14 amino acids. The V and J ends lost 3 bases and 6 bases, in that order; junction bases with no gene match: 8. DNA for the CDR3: TGCAGCGTTGAGGACAGGGTTTTATGGGATACGCAGTATTTT. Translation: CSVEDRVLWDTQYF.

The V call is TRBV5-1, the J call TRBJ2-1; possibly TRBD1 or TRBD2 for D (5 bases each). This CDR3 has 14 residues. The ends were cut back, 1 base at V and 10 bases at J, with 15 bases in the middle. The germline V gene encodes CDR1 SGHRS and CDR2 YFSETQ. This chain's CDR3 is CASSLLGDLGEQFF. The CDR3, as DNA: TGCGCCAGCAGCTTGCTCGGGGACCTCGGGGAGCAGTTCTTC.

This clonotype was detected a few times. CDR3 bases: TGTGCCAGCAGTCCCCTCCCGGGGGGCAGGGATACGCAGTATTTT. Translation: CASSPLPGGRDTQYF. This chain links TRBV28 with TRBJ2-3, with TRBD2 as a possible D gene (7 bases). Germline lookup yields CDR1 MDHEN and CDR2 SYDVKM. Trimming removed 5 bases from V and 6 bases from J, with 18 bases in between. CDR3 length equals 15 residues.

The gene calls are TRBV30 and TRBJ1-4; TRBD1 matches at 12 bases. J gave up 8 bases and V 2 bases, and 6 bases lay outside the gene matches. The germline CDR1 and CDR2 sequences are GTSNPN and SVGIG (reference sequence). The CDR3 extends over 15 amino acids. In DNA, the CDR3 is TGTGCCTGGAGTCTAGGGACAGGGGGCAAAGAAAAACTGTTTTTT. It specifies CAWSLGTGGKEKLFF.

The CDR3: CASSSGTSGSPWNEQFF. The CDR3 DNA sequence: TGTGCCAGCAGCTCCGGGACTAGCGGGAGCCCCTGGAATGAGCAGTTCTTC. The chain couples TRBV7-6 to TRBJ2-1; TRBD2 aligns across 14 bases. Germline V gene sequence: CDR1 SGHVS, CDR2 FNYEAQ. Trimming removed 4 bases from V and 7 bases from J; junction bases left unmatched: 9. This CDR3 region has 17 residues.

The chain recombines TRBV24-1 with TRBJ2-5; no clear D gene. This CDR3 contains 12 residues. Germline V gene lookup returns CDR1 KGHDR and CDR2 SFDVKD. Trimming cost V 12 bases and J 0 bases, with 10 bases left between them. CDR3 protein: CAAGRNQETQYF. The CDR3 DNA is TGTGCCGCCGGCCGAAACCAAGAGACCCAGTACTTC.

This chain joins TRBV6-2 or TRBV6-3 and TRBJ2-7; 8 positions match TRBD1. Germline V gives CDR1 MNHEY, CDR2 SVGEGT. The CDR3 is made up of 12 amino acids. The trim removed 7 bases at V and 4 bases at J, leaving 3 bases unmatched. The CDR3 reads CASKHRGYEQYF. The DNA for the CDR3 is TGTGCCAGCAAGCACAGGGGGTACGAGCAGTACTTC.

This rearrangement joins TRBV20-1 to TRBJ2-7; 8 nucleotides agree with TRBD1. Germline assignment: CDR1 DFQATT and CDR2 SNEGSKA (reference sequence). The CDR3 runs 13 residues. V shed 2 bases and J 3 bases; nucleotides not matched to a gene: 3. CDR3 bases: TGCAGTGCTAGACATGGACAGGGCTACGAGCAGTACTTC. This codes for CSARHGQGYEQYF.

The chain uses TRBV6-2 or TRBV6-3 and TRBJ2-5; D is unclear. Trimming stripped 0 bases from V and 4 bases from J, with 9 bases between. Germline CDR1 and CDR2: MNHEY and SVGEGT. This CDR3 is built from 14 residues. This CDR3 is CASSYSNVGETQYF. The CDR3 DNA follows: TGTGCCAGCAGTTACTCGAACGTGGGAGAGACCCAGTACTTC.

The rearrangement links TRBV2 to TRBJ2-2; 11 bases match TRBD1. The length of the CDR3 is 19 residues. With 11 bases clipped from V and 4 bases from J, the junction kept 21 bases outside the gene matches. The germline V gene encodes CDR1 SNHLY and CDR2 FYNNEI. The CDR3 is CAFCFLRTGGYMGTGELFF. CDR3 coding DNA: TGTGCCTTCTGTTTTTTAAGGACAGGGGGCTACATGGGCACCGGGGAGCTGTTTTTT.

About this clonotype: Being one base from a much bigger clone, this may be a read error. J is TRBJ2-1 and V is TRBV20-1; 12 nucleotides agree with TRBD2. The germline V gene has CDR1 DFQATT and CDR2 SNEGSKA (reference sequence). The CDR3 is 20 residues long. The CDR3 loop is CRAREEAGLAGGPKFNEQFF. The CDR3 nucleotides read TGCAGGGCTAGAGAAGAGGCGGGGCTAGCGGGAGGGCCAAAGTTTAATGAGCAGTTCTTC.

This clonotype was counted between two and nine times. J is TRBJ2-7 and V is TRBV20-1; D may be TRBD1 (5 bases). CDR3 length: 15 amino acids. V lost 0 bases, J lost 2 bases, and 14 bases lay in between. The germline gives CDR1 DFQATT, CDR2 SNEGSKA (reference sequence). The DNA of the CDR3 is TGCAGTGCTAGAGATGGGGCGACTCACCCCTACGAGCAGTACTTC. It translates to CSARDGATHPYEQYF.

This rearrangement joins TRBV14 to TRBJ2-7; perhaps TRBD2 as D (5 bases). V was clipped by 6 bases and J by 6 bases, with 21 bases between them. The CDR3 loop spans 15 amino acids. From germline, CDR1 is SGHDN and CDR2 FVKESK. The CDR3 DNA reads TGTGCCAGCAGGGTCTCCAGCAGACCCCTAGCCGAGCAGTACTTC. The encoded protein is CASRVSSRPLAEQYF.

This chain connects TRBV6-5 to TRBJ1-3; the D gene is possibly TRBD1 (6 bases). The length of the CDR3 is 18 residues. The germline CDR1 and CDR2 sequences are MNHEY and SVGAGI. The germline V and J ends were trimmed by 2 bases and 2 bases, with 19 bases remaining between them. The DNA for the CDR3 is TGTGCCAGCAGTTACGTCCGGGGGGCGCAAAGCACTGGAAACACCATATATTTT. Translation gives CASSYVRGAQSTGNTIYF.

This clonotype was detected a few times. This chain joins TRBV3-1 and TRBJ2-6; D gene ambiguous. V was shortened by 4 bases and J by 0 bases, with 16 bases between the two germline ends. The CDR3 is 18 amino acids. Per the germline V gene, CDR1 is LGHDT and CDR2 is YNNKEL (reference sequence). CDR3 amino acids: CASSLVNPNGSGANVLTF. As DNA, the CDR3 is TGTGCCAGCAGCCTCGTGAATCCCAACGGCTCTGGGGCCAACGTCCTGACTTTC.